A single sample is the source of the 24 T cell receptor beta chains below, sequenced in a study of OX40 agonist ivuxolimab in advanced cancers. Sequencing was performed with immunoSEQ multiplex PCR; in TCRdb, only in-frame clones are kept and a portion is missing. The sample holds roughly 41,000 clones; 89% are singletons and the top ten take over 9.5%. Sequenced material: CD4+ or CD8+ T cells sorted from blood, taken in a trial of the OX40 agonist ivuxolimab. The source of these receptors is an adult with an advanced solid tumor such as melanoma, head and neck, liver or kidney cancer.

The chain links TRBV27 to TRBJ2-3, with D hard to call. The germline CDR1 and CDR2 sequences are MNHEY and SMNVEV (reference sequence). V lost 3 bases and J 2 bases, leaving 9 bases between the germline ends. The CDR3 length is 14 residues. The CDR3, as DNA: TGTGCCAGCAGTTTGTATGGGAACACAGATACGCAGTATTTT. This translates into CASSLYGNTDTQYF.

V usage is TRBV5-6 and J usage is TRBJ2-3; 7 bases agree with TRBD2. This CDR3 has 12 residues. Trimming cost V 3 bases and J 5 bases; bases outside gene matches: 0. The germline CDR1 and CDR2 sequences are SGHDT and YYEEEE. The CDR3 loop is CASSWGGDTQYF. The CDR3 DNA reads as TGTGCCAGCAGCTGGGGGGGAGATACGCAGTATTTT.

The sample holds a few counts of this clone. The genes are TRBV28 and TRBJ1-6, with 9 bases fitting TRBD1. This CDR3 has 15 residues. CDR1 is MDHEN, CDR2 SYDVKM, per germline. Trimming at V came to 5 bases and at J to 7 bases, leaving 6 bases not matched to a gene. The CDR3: CASSVRQGGNSPLHF. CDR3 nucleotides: TGTGCCAGCAGTGTACGACAGGGGGGGAATTCACCCCTCCACTTT. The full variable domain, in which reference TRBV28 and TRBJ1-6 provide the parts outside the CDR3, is DVKVTQSSRYLVKRTGEKVFLECVQDMDHENMFWYRQDPGLGLRLIYFSYDVKMKEKGDIPEGYSVSREKKERFSLILESASTNQTSMYLCASSVRQGGNSPLHFGNGTRLTVT.

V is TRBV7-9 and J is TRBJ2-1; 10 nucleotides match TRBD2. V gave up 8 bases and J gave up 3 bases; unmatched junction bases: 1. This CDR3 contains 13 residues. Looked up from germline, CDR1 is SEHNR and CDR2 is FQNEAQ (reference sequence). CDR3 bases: TGTGCCAGCGAGCGGGAGGGCTACAATGAGCAGTTCTTC. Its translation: CASEREGYNEQFF. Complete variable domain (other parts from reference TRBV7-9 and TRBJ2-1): DTGVSQNPRHKITKRGQNVTFRCDPISEHNRLYWYRQTLGQGPEFLTYFQNEAQLEKSRLLSDRFSAERPKGSFSTLEIQRTEQGDSAMYLCASEREGYNEQFFGPGTRLTVL.

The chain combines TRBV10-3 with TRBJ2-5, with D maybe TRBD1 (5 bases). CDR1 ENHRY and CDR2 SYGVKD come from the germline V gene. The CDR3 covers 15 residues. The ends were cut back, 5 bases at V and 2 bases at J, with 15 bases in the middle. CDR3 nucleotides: TGTGCCATCAGTAAGGACACGTTGGAGCAAGAGACCCAGTACTTC. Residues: CAISKDTLEQETQYF.

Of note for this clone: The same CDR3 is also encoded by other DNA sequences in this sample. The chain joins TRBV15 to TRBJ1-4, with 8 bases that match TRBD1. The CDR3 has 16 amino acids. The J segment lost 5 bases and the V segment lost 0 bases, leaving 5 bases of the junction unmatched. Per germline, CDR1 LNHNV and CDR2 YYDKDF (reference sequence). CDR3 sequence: CATSRDRQGNNEKLFF. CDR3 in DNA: TGTGCCACCAGCAGAGATCGACAGGGGAACAATGAAAAACTGTTTTTT.

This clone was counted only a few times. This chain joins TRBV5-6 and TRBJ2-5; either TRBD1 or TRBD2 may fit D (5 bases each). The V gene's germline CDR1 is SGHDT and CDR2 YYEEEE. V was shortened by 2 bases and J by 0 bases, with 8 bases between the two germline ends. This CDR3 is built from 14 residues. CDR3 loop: CASSFGGNQETQYF. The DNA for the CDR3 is TGTGCCAGCAGCTTTGGGGGAAACCAAGAGACCCAGTACTTC.

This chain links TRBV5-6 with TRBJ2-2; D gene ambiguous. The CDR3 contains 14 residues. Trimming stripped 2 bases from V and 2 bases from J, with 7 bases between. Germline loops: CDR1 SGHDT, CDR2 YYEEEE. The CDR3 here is CASSFGPNTGELFF. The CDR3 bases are TGTGCCAGCAGCTTCGGGCCTAACACCGGGGAGCTGTTTTTT.

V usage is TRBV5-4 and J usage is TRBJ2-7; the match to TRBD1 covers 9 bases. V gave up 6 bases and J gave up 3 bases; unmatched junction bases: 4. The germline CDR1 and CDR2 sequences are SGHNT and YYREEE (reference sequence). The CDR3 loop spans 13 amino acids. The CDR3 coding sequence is TGTGCCAGCACCGAGGACAGGGGCTACGAGCAGTACTTC. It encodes CASTEDRGYEQYF.

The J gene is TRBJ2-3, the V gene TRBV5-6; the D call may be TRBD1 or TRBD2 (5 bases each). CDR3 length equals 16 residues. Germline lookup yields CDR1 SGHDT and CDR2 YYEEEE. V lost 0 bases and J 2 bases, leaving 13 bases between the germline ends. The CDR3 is CASSLAGAGPTDTQYF. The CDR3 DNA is TGTGCCAGCAGCTTGGCCGGGGCAGGACCCACAGATACGCAGTATTTT.

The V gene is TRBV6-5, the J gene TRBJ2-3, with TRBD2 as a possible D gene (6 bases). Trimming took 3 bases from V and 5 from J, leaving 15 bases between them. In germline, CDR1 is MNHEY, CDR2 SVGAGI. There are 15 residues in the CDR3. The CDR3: CASSYPGSGQDTQYF. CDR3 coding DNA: TGTGCCAGCAGTTATCCCGGTAGCGGACAAGATACGCAGTATTTT.

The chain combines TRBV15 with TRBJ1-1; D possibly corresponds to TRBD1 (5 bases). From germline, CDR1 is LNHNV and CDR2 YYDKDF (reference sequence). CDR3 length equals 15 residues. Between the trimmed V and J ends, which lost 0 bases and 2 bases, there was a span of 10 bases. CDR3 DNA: TGTGCCACCAGCAGAGATCCTGGGGGTAACACTGAAGCTTTCTTT. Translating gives CATSRDPGGNTEAFF.

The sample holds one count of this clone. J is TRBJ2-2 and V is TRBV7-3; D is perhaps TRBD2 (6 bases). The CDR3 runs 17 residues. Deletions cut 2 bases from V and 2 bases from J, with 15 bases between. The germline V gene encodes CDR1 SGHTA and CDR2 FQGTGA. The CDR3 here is CASSLGEERTNTGELFF. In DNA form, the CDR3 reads TGTGCCAGCAGCTTAGGGGAGGAGCGGACAAACACCGGGGAGCTGTTTTTT.

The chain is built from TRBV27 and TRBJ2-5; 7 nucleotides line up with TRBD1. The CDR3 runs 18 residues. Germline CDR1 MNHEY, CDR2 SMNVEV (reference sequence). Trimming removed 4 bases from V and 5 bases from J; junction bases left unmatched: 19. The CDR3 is CASSSAGTANWVAETQYF. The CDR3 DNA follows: TGTGCCAGCAGTTCGGCCGGGACAGCCAATTGGGTGGCGGAGACCCAGTACTTC.

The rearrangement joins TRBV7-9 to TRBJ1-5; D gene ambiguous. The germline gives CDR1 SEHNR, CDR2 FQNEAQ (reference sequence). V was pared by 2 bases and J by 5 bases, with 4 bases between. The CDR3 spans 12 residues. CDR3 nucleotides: TGTGCCAGCAGCTTATGGGATCAGCCCCAGCATTTT. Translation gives CASSLWDQPQHF.

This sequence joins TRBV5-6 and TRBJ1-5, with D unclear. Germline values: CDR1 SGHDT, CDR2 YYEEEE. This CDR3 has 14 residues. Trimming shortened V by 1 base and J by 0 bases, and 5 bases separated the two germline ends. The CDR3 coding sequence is TGTGCCAGCAGCTTGATGGTTAGCAATCAGCCCCAGCATTTT. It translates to CASSLMVSNQPQHF.

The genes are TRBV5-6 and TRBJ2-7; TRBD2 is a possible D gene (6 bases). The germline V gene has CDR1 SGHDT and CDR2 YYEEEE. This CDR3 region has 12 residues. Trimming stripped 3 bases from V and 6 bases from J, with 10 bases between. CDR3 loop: CASSWQGGEQYF. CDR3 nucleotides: TGTGCCAGCAGCTGGCAGGGAGGCGAGCAGTACTTC.

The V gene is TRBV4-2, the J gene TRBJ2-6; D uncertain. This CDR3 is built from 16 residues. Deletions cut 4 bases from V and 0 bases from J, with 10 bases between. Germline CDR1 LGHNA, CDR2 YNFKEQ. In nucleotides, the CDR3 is TGTGCCAGCAGCCTCGAGCAGCACTCTGGGGCCAACGTCCTGACTTTC. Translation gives CASSLEQHSGANVLTF.

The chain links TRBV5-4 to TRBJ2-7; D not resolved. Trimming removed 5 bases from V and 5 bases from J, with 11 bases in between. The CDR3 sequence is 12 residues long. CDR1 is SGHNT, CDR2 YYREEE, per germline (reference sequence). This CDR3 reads CASSSTKHEQYF. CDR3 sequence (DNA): TGTGCCAGCAGTTCAACTAAACACGAGCAGTACTTC.

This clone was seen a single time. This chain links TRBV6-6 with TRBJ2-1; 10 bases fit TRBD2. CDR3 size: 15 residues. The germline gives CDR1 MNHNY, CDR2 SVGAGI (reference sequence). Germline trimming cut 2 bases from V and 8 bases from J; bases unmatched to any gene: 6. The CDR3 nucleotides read TGTGCCAGCAGTTACGGGCTAGCGGGAGCCGATGAGCAGTTCTTC. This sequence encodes CASSYGLAGADEQFF.

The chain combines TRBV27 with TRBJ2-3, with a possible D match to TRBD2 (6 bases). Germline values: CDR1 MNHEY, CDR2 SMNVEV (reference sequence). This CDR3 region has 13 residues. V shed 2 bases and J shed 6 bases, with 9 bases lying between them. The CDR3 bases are TGTGCCAGCAGTTTACGGGGGTACGATACGCAGTATTTT. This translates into CASSLRGYDTQYF.

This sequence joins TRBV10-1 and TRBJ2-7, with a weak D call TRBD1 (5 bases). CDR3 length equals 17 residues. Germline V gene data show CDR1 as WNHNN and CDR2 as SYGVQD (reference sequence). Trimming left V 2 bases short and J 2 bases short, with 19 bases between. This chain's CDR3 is CASSESPRCRVTYEQYF. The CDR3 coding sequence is TGCGCCAGCAGTGAGAGTCCCCGTTGCAGGGTAACCTACGAGCAGTACTTC.

CDR3 coding DNA: TGTGCCAGCAGTTCGTTACTCGACCTCTCCTACAATGAGCAGTTCTTC. Translating gives CASSSLLDLSYNEQFF. The chain employs TRBV27 and TRBJ2-1; D not resolved. Germline V gene data show CDR1 as MNHEY and CDR2 as SMNVEV (reference sequence). The V end was cut by 4 bases, the J end by 0 bases, with 13 bases between. This CDR3 comprises 16 residues.

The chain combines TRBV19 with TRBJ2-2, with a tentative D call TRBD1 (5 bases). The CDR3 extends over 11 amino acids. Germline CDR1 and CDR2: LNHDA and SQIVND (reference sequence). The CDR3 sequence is CGTTNTGELFF. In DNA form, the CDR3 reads TGTGGGACAACGAACACCGGGGAGCTGTTTTTT.